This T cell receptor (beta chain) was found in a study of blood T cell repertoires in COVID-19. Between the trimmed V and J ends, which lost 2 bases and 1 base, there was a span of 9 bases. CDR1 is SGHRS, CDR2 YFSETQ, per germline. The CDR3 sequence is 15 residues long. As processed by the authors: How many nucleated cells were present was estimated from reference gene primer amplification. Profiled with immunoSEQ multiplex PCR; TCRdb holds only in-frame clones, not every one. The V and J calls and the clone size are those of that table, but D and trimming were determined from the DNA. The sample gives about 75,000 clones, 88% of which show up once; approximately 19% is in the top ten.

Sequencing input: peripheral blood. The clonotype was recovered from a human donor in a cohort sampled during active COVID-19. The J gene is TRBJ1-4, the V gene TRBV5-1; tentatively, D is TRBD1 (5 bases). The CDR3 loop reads CASSLTGGTNEKLFF. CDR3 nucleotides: TGCGCCAGCAGCTTAACAGGTGGAACTAATGAAAAACTGTTTTTT.